Below, 7 T cell receptor beta chains from the same sample are listed, as sequenced in a study of regulatory T cells in long-lasting Graves disease. Time point in this sample: newly diagnosed GD, antithyroid drugs for less than 3 months. RNA extracted from PBMCs served as the sequencing template. In building TCR beta libraries, iRepertoire HTBI primers were used together with Arm-PCR of CDR3 regions. Each CDR3 protein is one row after TCRdb ran MiXCR on the multiplex PCR reads. The sample lists a few hundred thousand distinct CDR3 sequences, about 18% occurring once. These data were likewise used in another study, on T cells in Graves' hyperthyroidism and ophthalmopathy.

Sequenced material: peripheral blood mononuclear cells (PBMCs), taken at new diagnosis, from a patient treated with antithyroid drugs. The source is a woman aged 25 to 39 with Graves disease.

Many counts were recorded for this clonotype. CDR3 sequence (DNA): TGTGCCAGCAGTTTGGGGCGAGGTTCTAATTCACCCCTCCACTTT. Amino acids: CASSLGRGSNSPLHF. The J gene is TRBJ1-6, the V gene TRBV12-3 or TRBV12-4, with D tentatively TRBD1 (5 bases). The CDR3 is made up of 15 amino acids. V lost 3 bases, J lost 6 bases, and 12 bases lay in between.

There are many counts of this clonotype. This chain joins TRBV2 and TRBJ1-6, with a tentative D call TRBD1 (5 bases). V shed 3 bases and J shed 8 bases, with 5 bases lying between them. This CDR3 has 12 amino acids. Germline values: CDR1 SNHLY, CDR2 FYNNEI. CDR3 loop: CASSDRDSPLHF. The CDR3 bases are TGTGCCAGCAGTGACAGGGATTCACCCCTCCACTTT.

This clonotype was counted between two and nine times. The chain has TRBV6-1 and TRBJ1-2, with D perhaps matching TRBD1 (5 bases). The length of the CDR3 is 14 residues. V dropped 5 bases and J dropped 5 bases, with 15 bases sitting between them. CDR1 and CDR2 from the germline V gene are MNHNS and SASEGT. The CDR3: CASSPPGRGYGYTF. In nucleotides, the CDR3 is TGTGCCAGCAGTCCGCCGGGACGGGGATATGGCTACACCTTC.

This clonotype was seen a handful of times. The V and J genes are TRBV4-1 and TRBJ2-5; D not resolved. Germline V CDR1 and CDR2: MGHRA, YSYEKL. The V gene lost 0 bases and the J gene lost 13 bases, with 15 bases spanning the gap. The CDR3 is 13 residues long. The CDR3 nucleotides are TGCGCCAGCAGCCAAGATTTTATGGGATGGGGGTACTTC. Protein sequence: CASSQDFMGWGYF.

Comment on this clonotype: At one end, the junction sequence differs from germline, possibly due to a read error. V gene TRBV2 combines with J gene TRBJ2-2, with 10 bases that match TRBD2. The CDR3 totals 16 residues. CDR1 and CDR2 (germline): SNHLY, FYNNEI. CDR3 sequence (DNA): TGTGCCAGCAGCTTAGTACTAGCGGGGCCCACCGAGGAGCTGTTTTTT. Amino acid sequence: CASSLVLAGPTEELFF.

This clonotype was seen repeatedly, ten times or more. The chain employs TRBV10-2 and TRBJ2-7; 7 nucleotides align to TRBD1. This CDR3 is 13 amino acids long. Germline V lookup: CDR1 WSHSY, CDR2 SAAADI. V lost 4 bases to trimming and J lost 3 bases; unmatched junction nucleotides: 3. The CDR3 protein is CASSVGQNYEQYF. In nucleotides, the CDR3 is TGCGCCAGCAGTGTGGGACAGAACTACGAGCAGTACTTC.

The chain combines TRBV27 with TRBJ2-3; 11 bases align to TRBD2. The CDR3 extends over 14 amino acids. Germline CDR1 and CDR2: MNHEY and SMNVEV (reference sequence). With V trimmed by 6 bases and J by 5 bases, 4 bases remained unmatched. The CDR3 coding sequence is TGTGCCAGCAGGATAGCGGGGGGGATAGATACGCAGTATTTT. Translated, it gives CASRIAGGIDTQYF.